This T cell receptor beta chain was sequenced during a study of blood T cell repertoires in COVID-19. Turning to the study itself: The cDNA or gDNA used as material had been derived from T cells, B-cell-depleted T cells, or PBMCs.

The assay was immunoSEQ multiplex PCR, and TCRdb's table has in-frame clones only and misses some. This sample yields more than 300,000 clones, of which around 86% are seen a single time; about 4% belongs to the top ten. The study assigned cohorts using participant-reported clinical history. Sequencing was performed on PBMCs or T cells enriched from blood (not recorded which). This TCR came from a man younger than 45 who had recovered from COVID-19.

Written as DNA, the CDR3 is TGTGCCTGGAGTGTAACAGGGACACCCATTCAGTACTTC. Translation gives CAWSVTGTPIQYF. The gene calls are TRBV30 and TRBJ2-4; tentatively, D is TRBD1 (6 bases). This CDR3 contains 13 residues. V was trimmed by 0 bases and J by 9 bases, leaving 12 bases between them. Germline V gene sequence: CDR1 GTSNPN, CDR2 SVGIG (reference sequence).